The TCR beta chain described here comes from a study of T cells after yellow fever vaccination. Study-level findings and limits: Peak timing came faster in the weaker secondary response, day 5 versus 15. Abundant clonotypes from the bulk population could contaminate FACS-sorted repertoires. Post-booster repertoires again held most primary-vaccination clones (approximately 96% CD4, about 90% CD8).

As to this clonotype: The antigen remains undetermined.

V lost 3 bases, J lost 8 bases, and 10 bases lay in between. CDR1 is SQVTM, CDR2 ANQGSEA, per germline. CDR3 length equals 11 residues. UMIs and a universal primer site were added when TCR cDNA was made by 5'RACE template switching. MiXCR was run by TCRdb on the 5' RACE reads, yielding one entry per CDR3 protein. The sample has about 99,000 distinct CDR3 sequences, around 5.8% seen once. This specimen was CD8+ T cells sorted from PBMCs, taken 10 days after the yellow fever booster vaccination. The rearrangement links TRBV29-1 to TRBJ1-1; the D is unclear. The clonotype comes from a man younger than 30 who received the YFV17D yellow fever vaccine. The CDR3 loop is CSVDDRREAFF. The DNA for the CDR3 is TGCAGCGTTGACGATAGGAGGGAAGCTTTCTTT.